This T cell receptor beta chain was documented in a study of shared clonotypes between healthy human individuals. About this clone itself: Its target is not known.

In the authors' workflow: Junction-only immunoSEQ data arrived without quality scores, meaning filtering differed. Data came from immunoSEQ multiplex PCR; TCRdb stores just in-frame clones and leaves some out. D and trimming come from the DNA, and the V and J calls and clone size come from that table. This table has a few hundred thousand clones, about 97% appearing once. The study, taken as a whole, reports: It was expected that sequencing depth would affect clonotype sharing among donors. Researchers sampled blood only, noting tissue repertoires likely differ.

The CDR3 has 15 amino acids. Germline V CDR1 and CDR2: MNHNS, SASEGT. V lost 7 bases, J lost 0 bases, and 12 bases lay in between. The sequence was obtained from a woman aged 25 to 39 in good health. V is TRBV6-1 and J is TRBJ1-4; a possible D gene is TRBD1 (5 bases). Sequencing used naive CD4+ T cells sorted from blood. This sample's subset: CD45RA+ positively selected. The CDR3 region is CASTLQGATNEKLFF. CDR3 coding DNA: TGTGCCAGCACACTTCAGGGTGCAACTAATGAAAAACTGTTTTTT.